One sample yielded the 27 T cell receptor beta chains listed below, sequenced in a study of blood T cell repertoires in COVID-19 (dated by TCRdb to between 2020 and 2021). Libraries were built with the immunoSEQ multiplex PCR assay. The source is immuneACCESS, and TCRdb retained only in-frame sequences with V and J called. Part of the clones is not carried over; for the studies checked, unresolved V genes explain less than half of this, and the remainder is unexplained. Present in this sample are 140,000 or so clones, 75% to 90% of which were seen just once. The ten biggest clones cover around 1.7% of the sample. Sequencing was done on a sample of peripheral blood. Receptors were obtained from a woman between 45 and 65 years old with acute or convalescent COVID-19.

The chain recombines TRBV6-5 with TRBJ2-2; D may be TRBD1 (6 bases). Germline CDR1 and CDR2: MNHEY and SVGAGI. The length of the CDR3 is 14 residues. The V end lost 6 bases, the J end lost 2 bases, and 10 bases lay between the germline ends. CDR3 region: CASSRTANTGELFF. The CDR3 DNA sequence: TGTGCCAGCAGCAGGACAGCAAACACCGGGGAGCTGTTTTTT.

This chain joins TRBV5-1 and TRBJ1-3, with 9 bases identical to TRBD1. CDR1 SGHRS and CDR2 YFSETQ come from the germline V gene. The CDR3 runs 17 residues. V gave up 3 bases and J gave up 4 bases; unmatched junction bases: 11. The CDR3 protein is CASSWGSGTGFGNTIYF. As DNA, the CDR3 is TGCGCCAGCAGCTGGGGCTCCGGGACAGGGTTCGGAAACACCATATATTTT.

The CDR3 DNA reads TGTGCCAGCAGTTTATCAGCTGATTATCAGCCCCAGCATTTT. It yields the protein CASSLSADYQPQHF. The chain combines TRBV27 with TRBJ1-5, with D unclear. Germline CDR1 MNHEY, CDR2 SMNVEV (reference sequence). The CDR3 runs to 14 residues. Deletions cut 0 bases from V and 5 bases from J, with 8 bases between.

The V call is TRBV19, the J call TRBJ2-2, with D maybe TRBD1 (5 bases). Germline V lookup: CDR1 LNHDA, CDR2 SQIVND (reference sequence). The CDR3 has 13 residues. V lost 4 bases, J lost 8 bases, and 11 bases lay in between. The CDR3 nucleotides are TGTGCCAGTAGTACCAGGGTAGCTGGGGAGCTGTTTTTT. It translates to CASSTRVAGELFF.

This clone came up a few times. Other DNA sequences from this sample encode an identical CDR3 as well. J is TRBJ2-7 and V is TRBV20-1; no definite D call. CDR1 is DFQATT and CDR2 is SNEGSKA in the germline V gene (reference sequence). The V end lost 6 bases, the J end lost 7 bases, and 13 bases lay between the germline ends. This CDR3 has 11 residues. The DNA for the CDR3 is TGCAGTGCGCGCTCGGGTCATGAGCAGTACTTC. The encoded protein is CSARSGHEQYF.

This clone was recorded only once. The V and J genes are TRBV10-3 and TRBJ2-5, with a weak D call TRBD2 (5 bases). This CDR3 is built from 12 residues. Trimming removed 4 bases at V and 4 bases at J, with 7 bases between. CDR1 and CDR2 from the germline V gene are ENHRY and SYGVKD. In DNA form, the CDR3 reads TGTGCCATCAGTGCGGGGTCAGAGACCCAGTACTTC. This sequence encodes CAISAGSETQYF.

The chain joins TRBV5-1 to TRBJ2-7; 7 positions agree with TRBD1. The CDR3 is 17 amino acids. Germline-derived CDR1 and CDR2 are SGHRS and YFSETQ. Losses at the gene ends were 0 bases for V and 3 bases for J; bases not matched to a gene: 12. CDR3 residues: CASSLEAGTVRLYEQYF. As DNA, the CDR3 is TGCGCCAGCAGCTTGGAGGCCGGGACAGTTCGCCTCTACGAGCAGTACTTC.

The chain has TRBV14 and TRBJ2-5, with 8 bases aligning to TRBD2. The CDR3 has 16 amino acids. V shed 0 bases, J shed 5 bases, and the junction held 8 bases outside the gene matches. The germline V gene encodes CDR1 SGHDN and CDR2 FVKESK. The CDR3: CASSQDSGGPWETQYF. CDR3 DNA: TGTGCCAGCAGCCAAGACAGCGGGGGCCCCTGGGAGACCCAGTACTTC.

The CDR3 reads CASSLERTSGRKEQYF. CDR3 DNA sequence: TGTGCCAGCAGCTTAGAGCGGACTAGCGGGAGAAAAGAGCAGTACTTC. This chain connects TRBV7-8 to TRBJ2-7; 13 bases align to TRBD2. CDR3 length: 16 amino acids. Looked up from germline, CDR1 is SGHVS and CDR2 is FQNEAQ. Trimming cost V 1 base and J 7 bases; bases outside gene matches: 7.

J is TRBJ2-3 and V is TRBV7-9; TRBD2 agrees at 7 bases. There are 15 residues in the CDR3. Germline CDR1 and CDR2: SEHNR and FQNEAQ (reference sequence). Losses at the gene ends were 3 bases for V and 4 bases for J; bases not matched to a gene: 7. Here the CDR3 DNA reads TGTGCCAGCAGCTTTGGACTAGTCGGGCCAGATACGCAGTATTTT. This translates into CASSFGLVGPDTQYF.

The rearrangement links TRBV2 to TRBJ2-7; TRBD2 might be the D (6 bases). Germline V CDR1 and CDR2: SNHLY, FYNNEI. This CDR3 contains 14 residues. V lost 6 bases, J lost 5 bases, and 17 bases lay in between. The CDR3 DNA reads TGTGCCAGCAGGAGGGACTTCCCAGGGAACGAGCAGTACTTC. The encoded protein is CASRRDFPGNEQYF. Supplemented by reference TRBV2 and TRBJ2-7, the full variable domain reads EPEVTQTPSHQVTQMGQEVILRCVPISNHLYFYWYRQILGQKVEFLVSFYNNEISEKSEIFDDQFSVERPDGSNFTLKIRSTKLEDSAMYFCASRRDFPGNEQYFGPGTRLTVT.

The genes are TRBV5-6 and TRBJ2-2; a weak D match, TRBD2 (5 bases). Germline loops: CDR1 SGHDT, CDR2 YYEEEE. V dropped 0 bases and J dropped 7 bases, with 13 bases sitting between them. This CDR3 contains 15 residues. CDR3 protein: CASSLGLATSGELFF. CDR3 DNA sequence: TGTGCCAGCAGCTTGGGGCTCGCCACTAGCGGGGAGCTGTTTTTT.

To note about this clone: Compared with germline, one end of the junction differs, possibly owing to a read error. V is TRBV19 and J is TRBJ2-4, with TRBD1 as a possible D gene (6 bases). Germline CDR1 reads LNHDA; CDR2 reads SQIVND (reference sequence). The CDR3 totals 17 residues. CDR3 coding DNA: TGTGCCAGTAGTATAGTTGCCCCGGGACCAGGGGACGTTTTGCAATGCTTC. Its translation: CASSIVAPGPGDVLQCF.

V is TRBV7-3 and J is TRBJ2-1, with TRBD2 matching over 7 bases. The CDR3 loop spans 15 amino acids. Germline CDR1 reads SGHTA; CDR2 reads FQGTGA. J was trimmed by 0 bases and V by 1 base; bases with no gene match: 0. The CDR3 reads CASSLSGGSYNEQFF. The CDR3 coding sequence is TGTGCCAGCAGCTTAAGCGGGGGCTCCTACAATGAGCAGTTCTTC.

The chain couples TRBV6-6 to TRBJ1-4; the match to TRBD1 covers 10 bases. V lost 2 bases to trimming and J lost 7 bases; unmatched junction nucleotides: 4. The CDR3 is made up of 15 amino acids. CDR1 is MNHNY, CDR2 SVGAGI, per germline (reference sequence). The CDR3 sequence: CASSYPTGGGEKLFF. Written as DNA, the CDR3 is TGTGCCAGCAGTTACCCGACAGGGGGCGGTGAAAAACTGTTTTTT.

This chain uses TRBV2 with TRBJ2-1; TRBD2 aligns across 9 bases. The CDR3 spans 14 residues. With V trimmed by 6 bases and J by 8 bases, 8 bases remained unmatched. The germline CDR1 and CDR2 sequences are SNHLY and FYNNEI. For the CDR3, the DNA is TGTGCCAGCAGAGGGTTAGCGGGAGTTTATGAGCAGTTCTTC. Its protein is CASRGLAGVYEQFF.

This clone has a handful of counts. The CDR3 region is CASSLFWDSSGNTIYF. CDR3 DNA sequence: TGTGCCAGCAGCTTATTCTGGGACTCCTCTGGAAACACCATATATTTT. The chain joins TRBV7-2 to TRBJ1-3, with D possibly being TRBD1 (5 bases). V was pared by 2 bases and J by 0 bases, with 11 bases between. This CDR3 is 16 amino acids long. CDR1 and CDR2 from the germline V gene are SGHTA and FQGNSA. Looking up the rest from reference TRBV7-2 and TRBJ1-3 gives the full variable domain: GAGVSQSPSNKVTEKGKDVELRCDPISGHTALYWYRQSLGQGLEFLIYFQGNSAPDKSGLPSDRFSAERTGGSVSTLTIQRTQQEDSAVYLCASSLFWDSSGNTIYFGEGSWLTVV.

The CDR3 is CASRPSGQGAGEQYF. The CDR3 region has the DNA TGTGCCAGCAGGCCATCGGGACAGGGAGCTGGCGAGCAGTACTTC. The chain has TRBV28 and TRBJ2-7, with 9 nucleotides matching TRBD1. Trimming cost V 6 bases and J 6 bases; bases outside gene matches: 12. This CDR3 comprises 15 residues. The germline CDR1 and CDR2 sequences are MDHEN and SYDVKM.

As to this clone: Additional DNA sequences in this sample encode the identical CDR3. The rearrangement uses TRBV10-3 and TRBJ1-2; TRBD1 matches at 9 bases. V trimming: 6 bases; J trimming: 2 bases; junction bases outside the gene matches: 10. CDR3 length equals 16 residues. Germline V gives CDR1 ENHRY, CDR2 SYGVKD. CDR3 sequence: CAISEGQGGSNYGYTF. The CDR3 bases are TGTGCCATCAGCGAGGGACAGGGAGGATCCAACTATGGCTACACCTTC.

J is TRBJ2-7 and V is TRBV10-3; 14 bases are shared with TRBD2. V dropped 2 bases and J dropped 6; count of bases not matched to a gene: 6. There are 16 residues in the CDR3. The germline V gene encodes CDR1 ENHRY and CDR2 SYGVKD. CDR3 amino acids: CAISEGGTSGSSEQYF. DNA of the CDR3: TGTGCCATCAGTGAGGGGGGGACTAGCGGGAGTTCCGAGCAGTACTTC.

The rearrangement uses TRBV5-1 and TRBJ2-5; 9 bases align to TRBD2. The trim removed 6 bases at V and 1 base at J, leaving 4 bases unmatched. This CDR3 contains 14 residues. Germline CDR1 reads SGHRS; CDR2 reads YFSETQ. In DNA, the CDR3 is TGCGCCAGCACCGGGCGGGGGGGCCAAGAGACCCAGTACTTC. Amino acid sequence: CASTGRGGQETQYF.

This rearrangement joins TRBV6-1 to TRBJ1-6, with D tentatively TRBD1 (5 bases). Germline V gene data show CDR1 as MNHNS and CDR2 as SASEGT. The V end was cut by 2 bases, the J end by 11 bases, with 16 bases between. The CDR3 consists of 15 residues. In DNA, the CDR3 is TGTGCCAGCAGTGAAAGCATAGGGGTTAGGACACCCCTCCACTTT. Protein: CASSESIGVRTPLHF.

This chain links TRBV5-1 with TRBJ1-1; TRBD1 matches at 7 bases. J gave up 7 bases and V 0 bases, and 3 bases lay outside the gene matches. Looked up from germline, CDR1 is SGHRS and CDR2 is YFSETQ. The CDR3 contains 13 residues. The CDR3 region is CASSLVRGREAFF. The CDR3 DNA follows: TGCGCCAGCAGCTTGGTGAGGGGGCGTGAAGCTTTCTTT.

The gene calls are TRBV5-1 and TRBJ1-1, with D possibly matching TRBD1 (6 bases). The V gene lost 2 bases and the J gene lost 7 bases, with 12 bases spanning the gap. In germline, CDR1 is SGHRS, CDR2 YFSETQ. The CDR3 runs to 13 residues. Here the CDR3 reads CASSFTGTYEAFF. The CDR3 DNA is TGCGCCAGCAGCTTTACCGGGACATATGAAGCTTTCTTT.

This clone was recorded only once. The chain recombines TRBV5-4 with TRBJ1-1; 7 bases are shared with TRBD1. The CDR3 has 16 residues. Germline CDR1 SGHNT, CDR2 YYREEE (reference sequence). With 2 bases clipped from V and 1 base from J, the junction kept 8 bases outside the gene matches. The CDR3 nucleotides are TGTGCCAGCAGCTTTTCTCCGGGACAGAGGAACACTGAAGCTTTCTTT. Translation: CASSFSPGQRNTEAFF.

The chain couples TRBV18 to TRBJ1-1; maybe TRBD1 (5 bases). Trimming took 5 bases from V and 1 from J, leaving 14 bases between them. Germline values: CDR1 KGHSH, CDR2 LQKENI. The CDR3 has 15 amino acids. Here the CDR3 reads CASSTYLQGNTEAFF. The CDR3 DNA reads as TGTGCCAGCTCAACATACCTTCAGGGGAACACTGAAGCTTTCTTT.

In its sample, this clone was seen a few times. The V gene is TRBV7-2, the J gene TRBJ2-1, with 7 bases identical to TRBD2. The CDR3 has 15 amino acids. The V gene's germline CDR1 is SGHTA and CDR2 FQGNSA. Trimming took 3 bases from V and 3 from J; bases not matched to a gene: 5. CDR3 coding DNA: TGTGCCAGCAGCTTGGGCGGGAGAATCTACAATGAGCAGTTCTTC. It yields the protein CASSLGGRIYNEQFF.